The source of this T cell receptor (beta chain) is a study of control samples from healthy donors and cancer patients. The repertoire was sequenced with immunoSEQ multiplex PCR; TCRdb's copy has only in-frame clones and lacks some. The table lists approximately 45,000 clones, around 90% of them singletons. This CDR3 is built from 15 residues. Looked up from germline, CDR1 is SGHNT and CDR2 is YYREEE (reference sequence). The germline V and J ends were trimmed by 3 bases and 0 bases, with 10 bases remaining between them. This TCR derives from a woman between 40 and 50 years old with head and neck cancer. The sequenced sample consisted of PBMCs. The chain employs TRBV5-4 and TRBJ1-3; possible D gene TRBD1, 5 bases. The CDR3: CASSWRGGSGNTIYF. The CDR3 coding sequence is TGTGCCAGCAGCTGGAGGGGTGGCTCTGGAAACACCATATATTTT.